These T cell receptor beta chains were read from a single sample in a study of cytomegalovirus exposure and HLA in healthy donors. The repertoire was sequenced with immunoSEQ multiplex PCR; TCRdb's copy has only in-frame clones and lacks some. The sample carries over 110,000 clones, 70% to 85% recorded once. Source material: PBMCs. These receptors all come from a male donor in good health and CMV-seronegative. The CDR3 runs from the conserved cysteine through the conserved F or W. D genes are given only for firm matches. Size is omitted from some rows. Given values are once, few, many or a class for expanded clones.

v_call: TRBV9; clone_size: -; d_call: TRBD1; j_call: TRBJ2-7; cdr3_nt: TGTGCCAGCAGCGCAGGGACAGACTACGAGCAGTACTTC; cdr3_aa: CASSAGTDYEQYF
v_call: TRBV6-5; clone_size: -; d_call: TRBD2; j_call: TRBJ2-1; cdr3_nt: TGTGCCAGCCGACGACTAGCGGGGATCAATGAGCAGTTCTTC; cdr3_aa: CASRRLAGINEQFF
v_call: TRBV19; clone_size: -; d_call: TRBD1; j_call: TRBJ2-1; cdr3_nt: TGTGCCAGCGTATTAGGGACAGGGATGCAGGGAGAGCAGTTCTTC; cdr3_aa: CASVLGTGMQGEQFF
v_call: TRBV6-5; clone_size: -; d_call: -; j_call: TRBJ2-3; cdr3_nt: TGTGCCAGCAGTTACGGGAGCGGCCAGTGGTATACGCAGTATTTT; cdr3_aa: CASSYGSGQWYTQYF
v_call: TRBV19; clone_size: -; d_call: -; j_call: TRBJ2-4; cdr3_nt: TGTGCCAGTAGTATACGGGACACCCTAGCCAAAAACATTCAGTACTTC; cdr3_aa: CASSIRDTLAKNIQYF
v_call: TRBV5-6; clone_size: -; d_call: TRBD1; j_call: TRBJ2-7; cdr3_nt: TGTGCCAGCAGCGGGTACGGACAGGGGACGTACGAGCAGTACTTC; cdr3_aa: CASSGYGQGTYEQYF
v_call: TRBV19; clone_size: -; d_call: -; j_call: TRBJ2-3; cdr3_nt: TGTGCCAGTAGTACTTCCACAGATACGCAGTATTTT; cdr3_aa: CASSTSTDTQYF
v_call: TRBV5-6; clone_size: -; d_call: -; j_call: TRBJ2-7; cdr3_nt: TGTGCCAGCAGCTTGGTCCCGAGCTCCTACGAGCAGTACTTC; cdr3_aa: CASSLVPSSYEQYF
v_call: TRBV2; clone_size: -; d_call: TRBD1; j_call: TRBJ2-3; cdr3_nt: TGTGCCAGCGCCCGACAGGGGAGCACAGATACGCAGTATTTT; cdr3_aa: CASARQGSTDTQYF
v_call: TRBV19; clone_size: once; d_call: TRBD2; j_call: TRBJ2-7; cdr3_nt: TGTGCCAGTAGTGTCCTAGCGGGAGGAACCTACGAGCAGTACTTC; cdr3_aa: CASSVLAGGTYEQYF
v_call: TRBV27; clone_size: -; d_call: -; j_call: TRBJ2-7; cdr3_nt: TGTGCCAGCAGTTTAGTCTCAGGGCCGCGGAACGAGCAGTACTTC; cdr3_aa: CASSLVSGPRNEQYF
v_call: TRBV29-1; clone_size: -; d_call: -; j_call: TRBJ2-2; cdr3_nt: TGCAGCGTTGCAGGGAACACCGGGGAGCTGTTTTTT; cdr3_aa: CSVAGNTGELFF
v_call: TRBV7-9; clone_size: -; d_call: TRBD2; j_call: TRBJ2-2; cdr3_nt: TGTGCCAGCAGCCCCTGGGGACTAGCGGGATTTACCGGGGAGCTGTTTTTT; cdr3_aa: CASSPWGLAGFTGELFF
v_call: TRBV2; clone_size: -; d_call: TRBD2; j_call: TRBJ2-5; cdr3_nt: TGTGCCAGCAGTGGGGGACTAGCGGGCCAAGAGACCCAGTACTTC; cdr3_aa: CASSGGLAGQETQYF
v_call: TRBV9; clone_size: once; d_call: -; j_call: TRBJ2-1; cdr3_nt: TGTGCCAGCTTTAAGACGGCGGGGGCTTCCTACAATGAGCAGTTCTTC; cdr3_aa: CASFKTAGASYNEQFF
v_call: TRBV9; clone_size: -; d_call: -; j_call: TRBJ2-1; cdr3_nt: TGTGCCAGCAGCGTTCTAACGAGACATTCCGACAATGAGCAGTTCTTC; cdr3_aa: CASSVLTRHSDNEQFF
v_call: TRBV11-1; clone_size: -; d_call: TRBD1; j_call: TRBJ1-1; cdr3_nt: TGTGCCAGCAGCTCCAGGGACAGGGACACTGAAGCTTTCTTT; cdr3_aa: CASSSRDRDTEAFF
v_call: TRBV6-1; clone_size: few; d_call: -; j_call: TRBJ1-1; cdr3_nt: TGTGCCAGCAGTGAATTCGTGACTGTTGAAGCTTTCTTT; cdr3_aa: CASSEFVTVEAFF
v_call: TRBV30; clone_size: -; d_call: -; j_call: TRBJ1-4; cdr3_nt: TGTGCCTGGAATTCGGCGCGGGCGGAACTGTTTTTT; cdr3_aa: CAWNSARAELFF
v_call: TRBV6-4; clone_size: -; d_call: TRBD2; j_call: TRBJ2-1; cdr3_nt: TGTGCCAGCAGTGAAAGCGGGAGGTACAATGAGCAGTTCTTC; cdr3_aa: CASSESGRYNEQFF
v_call: TRBV30; clone_size: -; d_call: -; j_call: TRBJ1-5; cdr3_nt: TGTGCCTGGAGTAGAGGAGGTAGCAATCAGCCCCAGCATTTT; cdr3_aa: CAWSRGGSNQPQHF
v_call: TRBV5-8; clone_size: -; d_call: -; j_call: TRBJ2-1; cdr3_nt: TGTGCCAGCAGCTTGCTCAGAAGCTACAATGAGCAGTTCTTC; cdr3_aa: CASSLLRSYNEQFF
v_call: TRBV7-3; clone_size: -; d_call: -; j_call: TRBJ1-1; cdr3_nt: TGTGCCAGCAGCCTACTGGGGGGGGGCTCTGGCACTGAAGCTTTCTTT; cdr3_aa: CASSLLGGGSGTEAFF
v_call: TRBV9; clone_size: -; d_call: TRBD1; j_call: TRBJ2-2; cdr3_nt: TGTGCCAGCAGCCTCCGACAGGGGGTTGACACCGGGGAGCTGTTTTTT; cdr3_aa: CASSLRQGVDTGELFF
v_call: TRBV7-9; clone_size: -; d_call: -; j_call: TRBJ2-1; cdr3_nt: TGTGCCAGCAACCCGAGCGGGTCTGCTAGCAATGAGCAGTTCTTC; cdr3_aa: CASNPSGSASNEQFF
v_call: TRBV5-6; clone_size: -; d_call: TRBD1; j_call: TRBJ1-3; cdr3_nt: TGTGCCAGCAGCTCGGACAGGGAGGCTGGAAACACCATATATTTT; cdr3_aa: CASSSDREAGNTIYF
v_call: TRBV19; clone_size: -; d_call: -; j_call: TRBJ2-7; cdr3_nt: TGTGCCAGTAGTATAGTACAGGGCTCCTACGAGCAGTACTTC; cdr3_aa: CASSIVQGSYEQYF
v_call: TRBV15; clone_size: -; d_call: -; j_call: TRBJ2-1; cdr3_nt: TGTGCCACCAAGCTAGCGTCCTACAATGAGCAGTTCTTC; cdr3_aa: CATKLASYNEQFF
v_call: TRBV6-1; clone_size: -; d_call: -; j_call: TRBJ2-3; cdr3_nt: TGTGCCAGCAGTGACCCCGACAGATACACAGATACGCAGTATTTT; cdr3_aa: CASSDPDRYTDTQYF
v_call: TRBV6-5; clone_size: few; d_call: -; j_call: TRBJ2-3; cdr3_nt: TGTGCCACCATCTACACAGATACGCAGTATTTT; cdr3_aa: CATIYTDTQYF
v_call: TRBV6-1; clone_size: -; d_call: TRBD1; j_call: TRBJ1-3; cdr3_nt: TGTGCCAGCAGTGAAGCCGGGACAGCTGGAAACACCATATATTTT; cdr3_aa: CASSEAGTAGNTIYF